A single TCR beta chain is shown here with its context. Its matching antigen is unknown. This entry is derived from a study of cytomegalovirus exposure and HLA in healthy donors. Study-wide findings and caveats: A missense variant in DCLRE1C was later tied to TCR beta V- and J-gene trimming.

PCR amplification relied on 60 Vbeta primers (plus 13 Jbeta primers). TCRdb's table, derived via immunoSEQ multiplex PCR, lists solely in-frame clones and lacks some. The listing contains about 70,000 clones. CDR1 is SQVTM and CDR2 is ANQGSEA in the germline V gene. Trimming shortened V by 1 base and J by 6 bases, and 5 bases separated the two germline ends. This CDR3 comprises 11 residues. This sequence originates from a female donor in good health and CMV-seropositive. The rearrangement links TRBV29-1 to TRBJ2-3; TRBD2 might be the D (5 bases). The sequenced sample consisted of PBMCs. CDR3 sequence: CSVEVADTQYF. CDR3 sequence (DNA): TGCAGCGTTGAAGTAGCGGATACGCAGTATTTT.